This T cell receptor beta chain was observed in a study of blood T cell repertoires in COVID-19. Study background: The samples span acute and convalescent COVID-19 from the United States, Italy and Spain. PBMCs, B-cell-depleted T cells, or T cells were the source of the cDNA or gDNA that made up the material.

Original processing notes: From reference gene primer amplification, estimates of nucleated cell counts were derived. Generated by immunoSEQ multiplex PCR, the TCRdb table keeps only in-frame clones and is missing some. V and J calls and clone size are given by that table; D and trimming were obtained from the DNA. This repertoire shows about 260,000 clones, approximately 86% found once; its top ten account for 0.7%. Source material: peripheral blood. This clonotype originated in a human donor in a cohort sampled during active COVID-19.

The CDR3 sequence: CASSFAQFVSGNTIYF. The CDR3 nucleotides read TGTGCCAGCAGTTTTGCCCAGTTTGTCTCTGGAAACACCATATATTTT. This rearrangement joins TRBV28 to TRBJ1-3; D gene uncertain. Trimming cost V 3 bases and J 0 bases, with 12 bases left between them. Germline assignment: CDR1 MDHEN and CDR2 SYDVKM. There are 16 residues in the CDR3.